The entry below gives a single TCR beta chain sequence along with its context. No antigen is known for it. No per-base quality is available; no much larger clone lies one base away. The sample originates from a study of T-cell memory formation after mild COVID-19 (dated by TCRdb to the early 2020s). With regard to the full study: TCR sequence clusters from the two donors were largely donor specific. T-cell clones expanding and contracting after mild COVID-19 in a couple of donors were tracked by longitudinal TCRalpha and TCRbeta repertoire sequencing. Two young, previously healthy adult volunteers made up the cohort, one male and one female. What the work shows at the level of the full study, not this receptor alone: Contracting CD4+ clones were located mainly in the CM and EM memory subsets, whereas CD8+ clones were found to be enriched in EMRA. Clones that contracted from day 15 to 85 showed balanced CD4/CD8 phenotypes, whereas a second wave of clones that expanded from day 15 to 37 leaned towards CD4+. SARS-CoV-2 specificity was not confirmed for the second-wave clones peaking on day 37. The study covered only a couple of mild cases, and larger cohorts including severe cases with pre-infection samples were considered necessary. Some responding clones were detected in pre-infection memory, which suggested that pre-existing cross-reactive memory T cells had joined the SARS-CoV-2 response.

The sequencer listed for this sample is Illumina NovaSeq 6000. cDNA libraries for TCRalpha and TCRbeta were prepared by 5'RACE using constant-segment primers, with sample barcodes and unique molecular identifiers added. Trizol reagent was used to extract RNA from every sample. Library amplification was performed in two PCR steps, and a second sample barcode and Illumina TruSeq adapters were introduced in the second step. Libraries were sequenced on an Illumina NovaSeq with 2 x 150 bp paired-end reads. As for the authors' bioinformatics: Demultiplexing of reads and collapsing into UMI-guided consensus sequences were performed with migec v1.2.7. Using mixcr v2.1.11, the UMI consensuses were aligned to TRA and TRB V and J templates and assembled into clonotypes. A clonotype was counted as expanded or contracted only when both edgeR and NoisET called the clonotype significant, with the noise models trained on biological replicates. For edgeR calls, the thresholds were a false discovery rate-adjusted p below 0.01 and a log2 fold-change of 1. PCA with hierarchical clustering of max-normalized trajectories of the 1000 most abundant clonotypes was used as exploratory dynamics analysis. Each responding clone was given a CD4 or CD8 phenotype based on the CD4+ and CD8+ repertoires, which had been sequenced separately. TCRdb redid the processing of the public reads, applying fastp at Q25 and MiXCR, and retained in-frame beta chains. Each CDR3 protein appears once, grouped with its most common genes and DNA. These V and J calls originate from TCRdb's pipeline instead of the authors' own analysis. Present in this sample are hundreds of thousands of distinct CDR3 sequences, approximately 23% of which were seen just once. The biggest ten clones account for approximately 12% of the sample.

Ficoll-Paque density gradient centrifugation was used to isolate PBMCs. CDR1 and CDR2, looked up from the germline V gene, are MNHNS and SASEGT. The CDR3 runs 15 residues from the cysteine to the phenylalanine. Solely the CDR3 DNA is kept, with 45 bases framed from the first base. Trimming at the junction amounts to 7 bases on V and 2 bases on J, and the germline ends lie 15 bases apart. Material for sequencing was PBMCs or a T cell subset sorted from them (not recorded which). The sequence was collected from an adult woman who had mild COVID-19 (a few samples of this study predate the infection). The sample titles of this study are shuffled in the database, so cell type and time point are left out; the donor was told from shared clones. The rearranged chain carries TRBV6-1 and TRBJ2-1; perhaps TRBD1 is the D gene, with 7 bases matching. The bases read TGTGCCAGCACAAATCAGGGGGGTACCTACAATGAGCAGTTCTTC. It translates as CASTNQGGTYNEQFF.